This entry lists 20 T cell receptor beta chains sequenced from one sample in a study of blood T cell repertoires in COVID-19. Profiled with immunoSEQ multiplex PCR; TCRdb holds only in-frame clones, not every one. The table records about 480,000 clones, around 87% of them present only once. Material: PBMCs or T cells enriched from blood (not recorded which). Receptor source: a woman between 40 and 55 years old who had recovered from COVID-19.

V and J are TRBV5-1 and TRBJ2-1; TRBD2 matches at 9 bases. J was trimmed by 4 bases and V by 6 bases; bases with no gene match: 5. The CDR3 is 14 amino acids. From germline, CDR1 is SGHRS and CDR2 YFSETQ. The chain's CDR3 is CASTPTSGYNEQFF. CDR3 nucleotide sequence: TGCGCCAGCACCCCGACTAGCGGATACAATGAGCAGTTCTTC.

The chain couples TRBV18 to TRBJ2-1; D uncertain. Germline-derived CDR1 and CDR2 are KGHSH and LQKENI. The V end was cut by 3 bases, the J end by 5 bases, with 8 bases between. The length of the CDR3 is 13 residues. In DNA, the CDR3 is TGTGCCAGCTCACCCAGGTTGGACAATGAGCAGTTCTTC. It translates to CASSPRLDNEQFF.

This clone was seen more than once but under ten times. The chain couples TRBV5-1 to TRBJ2-3; no clear D gene. The CDR3 is 13 amino acids. Per germline, CDR1 SGHRS and CDR2 YFSETQ. Trimming took 3 bases from V and 0 from J, leaving 5 bases between them. CDR3 DNA: TGCGCCAGCAGCTCCATGAGCACAGATACGCAGTATTTT. Protein product: CASSSMSTDTQYF.

J is TRBJ2-3 and V is TRBV24-1; D unclear. The ends were cut back, 7 bases at V and 5 bases at J, with 6 bases in the middle. The CDR3 runs 11 residues. CDR1 is KGHDR and CDR2 is SFDVKD in the germline V gene. The CDR3 region has the DNA TGTGCCACCAGCCAACAAGATACGCAGTATTTT. Its translation is CATSQQDTQYF.

Ten or more counts support this clone. V and J are TRBV6-1 and TRBJ2-7, with TRBD2 as a possible D gene (5 bases). The V end lost 4 bases, the J end lost 3 bases, and 25 bases lay between the germline ends. Per the germline V gene, CDR1 is MNHNS and CDR2 is SASEGT. This CDR3 has 18 amino acids. CDR3 in amino acids: CASSVTRATGLRVYEQYF. For the CDR3, the DNA is TGTGCCAGCAGTGTAACAAGGGCCACGGGGTTGAGGGTCTACGAGCAGTACTTC.

The gene calls are TRBV10-3 and TRBJ2-5, with a possible D match to TRBD1 (6 bases). V was cut by 4 bases and J by 1 base, with 10 bases left in between. The CDR3 length is 14 residues. Germline V gene lookup returns CDR1 ENHRY and CDR2 SYGVKD. The CDR3 protein is CAISGQALQETQYF. Here the CDR3 DNA reads TGTGCCATCAGTGGACAGGCCCTCCAAGAGACCCAGTACTTC.

The chain joins TRBV18 to TRBJ2-3, with D uncertain. The CDR3 is made up of 14 amino acids. The germline CDR1 and CDR2 sequences are KGHSH and LQKENI. The V end lost 3 bases, the J end lost 1 base, and 8 bases lay between the germline ends. The CDR3 here is CASSPLSGTDTQYF. CDR3 coding DNA: TGTGCCAGCTCACCCCTAAGCGGCACAGATACGCAGTATTTT.

This clone appeared a single time. This chain uses TRBV9 with TRBJ2-7; D is ambiguous. Trimming stripped 0 bases from V and 6 bases from J, with 13 bases between. The CDR3 consists of 14 residues. The germline V gene encodes CDR1 SGDLS and CDR2 YYNGEE. The CDR3 sequence: CASSVEVYRTEQYF. The CDR3 DNA reads TGTGCCAGCAGCGTAGAGGTATACAGAACCGAGCAGTACTTC.

The V and J genes are TRBV20-1 and TRBJ1-1; 10 bases are a match to TRBD1. The CDR3 runs to 14 residues. V was pared by 3 bases and J by 5 bases, with 6 bases of the junction left unmatched. Germline V CDR1 and CDR2: DFQATT, SNEGSKA (reference sequence). CDR3 nucleotides: TGCAGTGCTAGTCCGGGACAGGGGTGGACTGAAGCTTTCTTT. Translated, it gives CSASPGQGWTEAFF.

The CDR3 loop reads CASSFSPEVGAGFAGELFF. The CDR3 DNA reads TGTGCCAGCAGCTTTTCTCCCGAGGTGGGGGCAGGGTTCGCCGGGGAGCTGTTTTTT. The rearrangement links TRBV6-2 or TRBV6-3 to TRBJ2-2; a possible D gene is TRBD1 (6 bases). The CDR3 consists of 19 residues. Trimming shortened V by 6 bases and J by 6 bases, and 29 bases separated the two germline ends. Germline CDR1 reads MNHEY; CDR2 reads SVGEGT.

The genes are TRBV9 and TRBJ2-7; 9 positions agree with TRBD2. V was pared by 4 bases and J by 0 bases, with 8 bases of the junction left unmatched. Per the germline V gene, CDR1 is SGDLS and CDR2 is YYNGEE. CDR3 length equals 16 residues. CDR3 region: CASSRSGGSDSYEQYF. Written as DNA, the CDR3 is TGTGCCAGCAGCCGCAGCGGGGGGTCCGACTCCTACGAGCAGTACTTC.

The rearrangement uses TRBV5-4 and TRBJ1-4, with 8 bases aligning to TRBD1. This CDR3 has 15 residues. Germline values: CDR1 SGHNT, CDR2 YYREEE (reference sequence). The J segment lost 8 bases and the V segment lost 0 bases, leaving 6 bases of the junction unmatched. The CDR3 bases are TGTGCCAGCAGCTTGGATCAGGGGGCAAGGGAAAAACTGTTTTTT. Its protein is CASSLDQGAREKLFF.

The chain is built from TRBV12-3 or TRBV12-4 and TRBJ1-2; unclear D gene. V lost 7 bases and J 7 bases, leaving 13 bases between the germline ends. This CDR3 region has 12 residues. The CDR3 here is CASKGGSSGYTF. The DNA for the CDR3 is TGTGCCAGCAAAGGAGGGTCTTCTGGCTACACCTTC.

V gene TRBV4-2 combines with J gene TRBJ2-7; D possibly corresponds to TRBD2 (7 bases). Germline values: CDR1 LGHNA, CDR2 YNFKEQ. The CDR3 covers 15 residues. V was clipped by 0 bases and J by 0 bases, with 9 bases between them. CDR3 DNA: TGTGCCAGCAGCCAAGAGGGGGGGGCCTCCTACGAGCAGTACTTC. This gives the protein CASSQEGGASYEQYF.

The chain combines TRBV7-8 with TRBJ2-5; 8 bases match TRBD1. The CDR3 spans 17 residues. From germline, CDR1 is SGHVS and CDR2 FQNEAQ. V lost 5 bases and J lost 4; bases outside the gene matches: 15. Here the CDR3 DNA reads TGTGCCAGCAGCCCTAGAGAGAACAGGGGGGCGGGAGAGACCCAGTACTTC. This sequence encodes CASSPRENRGAGETQYF.

The rearrangement links TRBV27 to TRBJ2-7; tentatively, D is TRBD2 (5 bases). In germline, CDR1 is MNHEY, CDR2 SMNVEV (reference sequence). Trimming stripped 7 bases from V and 3 bases from J, with 13 bases between. The CDR3 covers 13 residues. The CDR3 loop reads CASIGGLDYEQYF. The CDR3 DNA is TGTGCCAGCATCGGCGGGCTAGACTACGAGCAGTACTTC.

V and J are TRBV13 and TRBJ1-4, with D uncertain. This CDR3 comprises 17 residues. Trimming removed 0 bases at V and 0 bases at J, with 11 bases between. Germline assignment: CDR1 PRHDT and CDR2 FYEKMQ (reference sequence). The CDR3, as DNA: TGTGCCAGCAGCTTAGGTGGAGAAATTGCAACTAATGAAAAACTGTTTTTT. It codes for CASSLGGEIATNEKLFF.

The V and J genes are TRBV28 and TRBJ2-7; D ambiguous. Germline CDR1 MDHEN, CDR2 SYDVKM. Trimming left V 5 bases short and J 3 bases short, with 11 bases between. The CDR3 consists of 13 residues. The CDR3 sequence: CASSPGPSYEQYF. As DNA, the CDR3 is TGTGCCAGCAGTCCCGGCCCTAGCTACGAGCAGTACTTC.

The gene calls are TRBV4-2 and TRBJ1-2, with no clear D. Germline V gives CDR1 LGHNA, CDR2 YNFKEQ. Trimming shortened V by 3 bases and J by 8 bases, and 13 bases separated the two germline ends. The CDR3 loop spans 13 amino acids. The CDR3 reads CASSHERTRGYTF. The CDR3 nucleotides are TGTGCCAGCAGCCATGAGCGTACGAGAGGCTACACCTTC.

V is TRBV30 and J is TRBJ1-4; D ambiguous. The germline V gene encodes CDR1 GTSNPN and CDR2 SVGIG (reference sequence). The CDR3 covers 13 residues. Between the trimmed V and J ends, which lost 8 bases and 4 bases, there was a span of 14 bases. For the CDR3, the DNA is TGTGCCACCCGACACGGATATAATGAAAAACTGTTTTTT. Its translation is CATRHGYNEKLFF.